The 6 T cell receptor beta chains presented below share a single source sample, sequenced in a study of blood T cell repertoires in COVID-19. Measured with immunoSEQ multiplex PCR; TCRdb has only the in-frame clones, and not every one. The table shows 200,000 to 250,000 clones, with around 84% occurring only once. The specimen sequenced was peripheral blood. The source of these receptors is a man older than 75 with acute or convalescent COVID-19.

This clone showed up just once. The chain combines TRBV5-4 with TRBJ2-1; D gene unclear. This CDR3 comprises 13 residues. CDR1 is SGHNT, CDR2 YYREEE, per germline (reference sequence). V was trimmed by 0 bases and J by 4 bases, leaving 5 bases between them. The CDR3 here is CASSLAIYNEQFF. CDR3 bases: TGTGCCAGCAGCTTGGCAATTTACAATGAGCAGTTCTTC.

This chain links TRBV3-1 (or the pseudogene TRBV3-2) with TRBJ2-6; no firm D call. Trimming cost V 4 bases and J 4 bases, with 8 bases left between them. The V gene's germline CDR1 is LGHDT and CDR2 YNNKEL (reference sequence). This CDR3 has 14 amino acids. CDR3 nucleotides: TGTGCCAGCAGCCCCAGTTGGGGGGCCAACGTCCTGACTTTC. Protein sequence: CASSPSWGANVLTF.

The chain recombines TRBV7-2 with TRBJ2-5; the D gene is possibly TRBD1 (6 bases). Trimming shortened V by 3 bases and J by 5 bases, and 13 bases separated the two germline ends. Germline CDR1 reads SGHTA; CDR2 reads FQGNSA. The CDR3 has 14 amino acids. CDR3 sequence: CASSLGARGETQYF. The CDR3 region has the DNA TGTGCCAGCAGCTTGGGGGCGCGTGGCGAGACCCAGTACTTC.

V usage is TRBV7-9 and J usage is TRBJ2-2; D is perhaps TRBD2 (5 bases). This CDR3 spans 12 amino acids. Between the trimmed V and J ends, which lost 1 base and 11 bases, there was a span of 8 bases. CDR1 and CDR2 (germline): SEHNR, FQNEAQ (reference sequence). The CDR3 region has the DNA TGTGCCAGCAGCTTAGTTCGGGAAGAGCTGTTTTTT. It is translated as CASSLVREELFF.

The sample holds a few counts of this clone. V is TRBV27 and J is TRBJ2-7; D possibly corresponds to TRBD1 (6 bases). This CDR3 comprises 14 residues. V lost 0 bases and J lost 0, with 6 bases in between. CDR1 is MNHEY, CDR2 SMNVEV, per germline (reference sequence). The CDR3 DNA is TGTGCCAGCAGTTTATCAGGGGGCTCCTACGAGCAGTACTTC. Encoded protein: CASSLSGGSYEQYF.

The V gene is TRBV28, the J gene TRBJ1-1; 9 bases are shared with TRBD1. This CDR3 is 14 amino acids long. J was trimmed by 5 bases and V by 7 bases; bases with no gene match: 8. Germline V gene data show CDR1 as MDHEN and CDR2 as SYDVKM. The CDR3 sequence: CASTEQGAGTEAFF. The DNA of the CDR3 is TGTGCCAGCACAGAACAGGGGGCGGGTACTGAAGCTTTCTTT.